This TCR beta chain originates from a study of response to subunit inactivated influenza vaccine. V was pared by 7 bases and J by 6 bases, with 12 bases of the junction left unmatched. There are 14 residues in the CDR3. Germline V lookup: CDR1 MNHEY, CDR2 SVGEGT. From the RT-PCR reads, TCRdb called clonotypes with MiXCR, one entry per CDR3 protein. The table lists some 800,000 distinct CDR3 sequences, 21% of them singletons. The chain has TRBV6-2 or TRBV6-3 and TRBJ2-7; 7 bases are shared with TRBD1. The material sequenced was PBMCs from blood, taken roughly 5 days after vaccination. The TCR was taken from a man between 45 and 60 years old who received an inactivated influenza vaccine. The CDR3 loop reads CASKRTGGSGEQYF. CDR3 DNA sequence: TGTGCCAGCAAACGGACAGGTGGATCCGGCGAGCAGTACTTC.